These T cell receptor beta chains were read from a single sample in a study of early T cells in non-severe SARS-CoV-2 infection. Using its own MiXCR run on the 5' RACE reads, TCRdb lists one record per CDR3 protein. The sample shows tens of thousands of distinct CDR3 sequences, 8.5% to 10% of them seen only once. The sequenced sample was whole blood, obtained at baseline. The receptor set was obtained from an adult who was a healthcare worker with PCR-confirmed SARS-CoV-2 infection or an uninfected control (not recorded which). CDR3s include the opening cysteine and the closing phenylalanine or tryptophan. Fields, in order: J gene, V gene, CDR3 protein.

j_call: TRBJ2-1
v_call: TRBV4-2
cdr3_aa: CASSQAGLAGYNEQFF

j_call: TRBJ2-7
v_call: TRBV6-5
cdr3_aa: CASSYRRGRDYEQYF

j_call: TRBJ2-1
v_call: TRBV10-1
cdr3_aa: CASSESGEISSYNEQFF

j_call: TRBJ1-5
v_call: TRBV7-2
cdr3_aa: CASSLDYQPQHF

j_call: TRBJ2-3
v_call: TRBV5-6
cdr3_aa: CASSLRREYTDTQYF

j_call: TRBJ2-7
v_call: TRBV7-9
cdr3_aa: CASSPSGLSSYEQYF

j_call: TRBJ2-1
v_call: TRBV7-6
cdr3_aa: CASSSPRGTSGGSSYNEQFF

j_call: TRBJ2-7
v_call: TRBV6-6
cdr3_aa: CATASRGQISYEQYF

j_call: TRBJ2-6
v_call: TRBV3-1
cdr3_aa: CASSQNGLSGANVLTF

j_call: TRBJ2-3
v_call: TRBV20-1
cdr3_aa: CSARVFPGGKSTDTQYF

j_call: TRBJ1-4
v_call: TRBV4-1
cdr3_aa: CASSQVIRGLRSTNEKLFF

j_call: TRBJ2-7
v_call: TRBV5-4
cdr3_aa: CASSNFYEQYF

j_call: TRBJ2-1
v_call: TRBV5-4
cdr3_aa: CASSSGTSRGQQFF

j_call: TRBJ2-1
v_call: TRBV5-4
cdr3_aa: CASSRTSGGYNEQFF

j_call: TRBJ2-7
v_call: TRBV12-3/TRBV12-4
cdr3_aa: CASSLPGAGFYEQYF

j_call: TRBJ2-3
v_call: TRBV20-1
cdr3_aa: CSACPLAGGTDTQYF

j_call: TRBJ2-3
v_call: TRBV24-1
cdr3_aa: CATSDPSTQGADTQYF

j_call: TRBJ2-2
v_call: TRBV19
cdr3_aa: CASSWQANTGELFF

j_call: TRBJ2-1
v_call: TRBV19
cdr3_aa: CASSRVAGGANEQFF

j_call: TRBJ2-7
v_call: TRBV12-3/TRBV12-4
cdr3_aa: CASSLGGDRGYEQYF

j_call: TRBJ2-7
v_call: TRBV11-3
cdr3_aa: CASSLEMQGGSYEQYF

j_call: TRBJ2-3
v_call: TRBV5-1
cdr3_aa: CASSLTDSTDTQYF

j_call: TRBJ2-5
v_call: TRBV20-1
cdr3_aa: CSARKGETQYF

j_call: TRBJ2-7
v_call: TRBV19
cdr3_aa: CASSSRTPSYEQYF

j_call: TRBJ2-2
v_call: TRBV7-2
cdr3_aa: CASSPPWGLDTGELFF

j_call: TRBJ2-3
v_call: TRBV12-3/TRBV12-4
cdr3_aa: CASSRGQGADTQYF

j_call: TRBJ2-7
v_call: TRBV11-2
cdr3_aa: CASSLVAGGLYEQYF

j_call: TRBJ1-1
v_call: TRBV18
cdr3_aa: CASSPSGTGEAFF

j_call: TRBJ1-2
v_call: TRBV4-1
cdr3_aa: CASSLPSSQGIYGYTF